Listed below are T cell receptor beta chains from one sample, sequenced in a study of blood T cell repertoires in COVID-19. Assay: immunoSEQ multiplex PCR; the TCRdb copy retains only in-frame clones and omits some. The sample lists approximately 220,000 clones; less than 85% were seen once. The material sequenced was PBMCs or T cells enriched from blood (not recorded which). The receptors originated from a man between 40 and 49 years old who had recovered from COVID-19. CDR3s include the opening cysteine and the closing phenylalanine or tryptophan. D genes are given only for firm matches. Size tells how often a clone was seen (once, few, many) or the class of an expanded clone, and some rows leave it out.

TRBD1	TRBJ1-1	TRBV2	NA	TGTGCCAGCACCCAGACAGGGGGGACTGAAGCTTTCTTT	CASTQTGGTEAFF
NA	TRBJ1-5	TRBV28	once	TGTGCCAGCCGCTCAAGCCGGGAGGCGGCGGCTCAGCCCCAGCATTTT	CASRSSREAAAQPQHF
NA	TRBJ1-2	TRBV13	NA	TGTGCCAGCAGCTTACCAGGAAGTAATGGCTACACCTTC	CASSLPGSNGYTF
TRBD1	TRBJ1-2	TRBV3-1/TRBV3-2	NA	TGTGCCAGCAGCCATGTCGGTATGGGGACAGCTGGTCGTAACTATGGCTACACCTTC	CASSHVGMGTAGRNYGYTF
TRBD2	TRBJ2-3	TRBV7-2	NA	TGTGCCAGCAGCTCTTGGACTAGCGGTATCACTGGAGATACGCAGTATTTT	CASSSWTSGITGDTQYF
TRBD2	TRBJ2-2	TRBV9	NA	TGTGCCAGCAGCGTGGAGGGACTAGCAACCGGGGAGCTGTTTTTT	CASSVEGLATGELFF
NA	TRBJ2-1	TRBV12-3/TRBV12-4	once	TGTGCCAGCAGTTTAGCAGCGGGCAATGAGCAGTTCTTC	CASSLAAGNEQFF
NA	TRBJ1-1	TRBV11-2	once	TGTGCCAGCAGCTTAGTGGCAGGAACTGAAGCTTTCTTT	CASSLVAGTEAFF
TRBD1	TRBJ2-7	TRBV2	NA	TGTGCCAGCAGCCCGGGACAGGGGACCAACGAGCAGTACTTC	CASSPGQGTNEQYF
TRBD2	TRBJ2-5	TRBV27	NA	TGTGCCAGCAGTCCTGGACTAGCGGGACCAGAGACCCAGTACTTC	CASSPGLAGPETQYF
TRBD2	TRBJ2-1	TRBV5-6	NA	TGTGCCAGCAGTTATGGGACTAGTGGGCCTTACAATGAGCAGTTCTTC	CASSYGTSGPYNEQFF
NA	TRBJ2-6	TRBV19	NA	TGTGCCAGCAACCGGGTCTCTGGGGCCAACGTCCTGACTTTC	CASNRVSGANVLTF
TRBD2	TRBJ2-1	TRBV29-1	NA	TGCAGCGTTGCCCGACGCACCGGGACTAGCTTAAACAATGAGCAGTTCTTC	CSVARRTGTSLNNEQFF
NA	TRBJ2-7	TRBV11-3	NA	TGTGCCAGCAGCAAAATTTCCGGGAGCTCCTACGAGCAGTACTTC	CASSKISGSSYEQYF
NA	TRBJ2-7	TRBV29-1	NA	TGCAGCGTTGAGCAGGGCTCCTACGAGCAGTACTTC	CSVEQGSYEQYF
TRBD2	TRBJ2-3	TRBV7-9	NA	TGTGCCAGCAGCGGTAGCGGGAGAGGAAGTACAGATACGCAGTATTTT	CASSGSGRGSTDTQYF
NA	TRBJ2-7	TRBV7-2	NA	TGTGCCAGCGCCGAGGGGCGTGGAGGGGCCTACGAGCAGTACTTC	CASAEGRGGAYEQYF
NA	TRBJ2-7	TRBV5-1	NA	TGCGCCAGCAGCTTCCCAGGGGTCTCCTACGAGCAGTACTTC	CASSFPGVSYEQYF
NA	TRBJ2-3	TRBV5-4	NA	TGTGCCAGCAGCTTTAGCGGAGGCACAGATACGCAGTATTTT	CASSFSGGTDTQYF
NA	TRBJ1-4	TRBV15	NA	TGTGCCACCAGCGGAGCCGACGGAGGTGAAAAACTGTTTTTT	CATSGADGGEKLFF
NA	TRBJ2-1	TRBV27	NA	TGTGCCAGCAGTGGACAAGGCGCGAGCTCCTACAATGAGCAGTTCTTC	CASSGQGASSYNEQFF
TRBD2	TRBJ2-2	TRBV19	NA	TGTGCCAGTAGTATAGTTGGACTAGCGGGGGAAACAAGCGGCGGGGAGCTGTTTTTT	CASSIVGLAGETSGGELFF
NA	TRBJ2-7	TRBV27	NA	TGTGCCAGCAGTCCTAGGGGGTCCTACGAGCAGTACTTC	CASSPRGSYEQYF
NA	TRBJ2-2	TRBV7-3	once	TGTGCCAGCAGCTTCCTAGCCGCCGGGGAGCTGTTTTTT	CASSFLAAGELFF
TRBD1	TRBJ2-7	TRBV27	NA	TGTGCCAGCAGTTTCCGGGACAGGACCTACGAGCAGTACTTC	CASSFRDRTYEQYF
TRBD2	TRBJ2-3	TRBV19	NA	TGTGCCAGTAGTACCGGGACTAGCGGGAGAGATACGCAGTATTTT	CASSTGTSGRDTQYF
TRBD2	TRBJ2-7	TRBV15	NA	TGTGCCACCAGCAGAGATTTTTGGGCTAGCGGGAGTGATGAGCAGTACTTC	CATSRDFWASGSDEQYF
NA	TRBJ1-2	TRBV28	few	TGTGCCAGCAGTTTTGTTTTGACAGGCGACTATGGCTACACCTTC	CASSFVLTGDYGYTF
NA	TRBJ2-7	TRBV5-6	NA	TGTGCCAGCAGCGGCAGGGCATACTACGAGCAGTACTTC	CASSGRAYYEQYF
NA	TRBJ1-5	TRBV6-5	NA	TGTGCCAGCAGTTACCAGGGTAGCAATCAGCCCCAGCATTTT	CASSYQGSNQPQHF
NA	TRBJ1-3	TRBV9	NA	TGTGCCAGCAGCCCCCGGGGTTCAGGGGAAGTGTCTGGAAACACCATATATTTT	CASSPRGSGEVSGNTIYF
NA	TRBJ1-4	TRBV6-5	NA	TGTGCCAGCAGTCTTCTTAGCGGGACGGGAGAAAAACTGTTTTTT	CASSLLSGTGEKLFF
TRBD2	TRBJ2-1	TRBV11-3	NA	TGTGCCAGCAGCTTGGCTAGCGGGCTCTACAATGAGCAGTTCTTC	CASSLASGLYNEQFF
TRBD1	TRBJ1-6	TRBV28	NA	TGTGCCAGCAGTTTTCGACAGGGACATTCACCCCTCCACTTT	CASSFRQGHSPLHF
NA	TRBJ2-2	TRBV5-8	few	TGTGCCAGCAGCTTCCATCTCGAATTGAGCACCGGGGAGCTGTTTTTT	CASSFHLELSTGELFF
TRBD2	TRBJ2-2	TRBV5-1	few	TGCGCCAGCAGCCCGGGACTAGCGGGACCCGCGAACACCGGGGAGCTGTTTTTT	CASSPGLAGPANTGELFF
TRBD2	TRBJ2-3	TRBV30	NA	TGTGCCTGGAGTGTACTGGCTGCGGGAGGGCCTGCAGATACGCAGTATTTT	CAWSVLAAGGPADTQYF
NA	TRBJ2-1	TRBV6-5	NA	TGTGCCACGAAGCCGGGAACCCACAATGAGCAGTTCTTC	CATKPGTHNEQFF
NA	TRBJ1-1	TRBV5-1	NA	TGCGCCAGCAGCTTAGGAGGGAACACTGAAGCTTTCTTT	CASSLGGNTEAFF
TRBD2	TRBJ2-1	TRBV5-1	NA	TGCGCCAGCAACTTAGCGGGCGATAACTCCTACAATGAGCAGTTCTTC	CASNLAGDNSYNEQFF
NA	TRBJ2-7	TRBV7-3	many	TGTGCCAGCCAGGGGAGGGTTGGGGACGAGCAGTACTTC	CASQGRVGDEQYF
NA	TRBJ2-1	TRBV6-5	NA	TGTGCCAGCAGCAGGCGACTAGGAATCTACAATGAGCAGTTCTTC	CASSRRLGIYNEQFF
NA	TRBJ2-7	TRBV5-5	few	TGTGCCAGCAGCCCTGACAGGCGAACCTACGAGCAGTACTTC	CASSPDRRTYEQYF
NA	TRBJ2-7	TRBV4-2	NA	TGTGCCAGCAGCCCTAGCACGGGAAGCTCCTACGAGCAGTACTTC	CASSPSTGSSYEQYF
NA	TRBJ2-3	TRBV24-1	NA	TGTGCCACCAGTGATCGAGACTTGCGGTATTTT	CATSDRDLRYF
TRBD1	TRBJ2-7	TRBV7-8	NA	TGTGCCAGCAGCTCTGGACAGGGGGGAACCCTACACCCAGCCTACGAGCAGTACTTC	CASSSGQGGTLHPAYEQYF
NA	TRBJ2-2	TRBV24-1	once	TGTGCCACCAGTGAATCAGGGGCTACGAACACCGGGGAGCTGTTTTTT	CATSESGATNTGELFF